This entry features one T cell receptor (beta chain) sequence. Its antigen is not yet known. Base qualities are missing; no much larger clone stands one base away. This sample is part of a study of shared clonotypes between healthy human individuals (dated by TCRdb to between 2020 and 2021). For the wider study: The cohort included three men and a couple of women between 18 and 49 years of age. For each donor, CD4 naive and CD4 memory were each run on three plates, CD8 naive on two plates, and CD8 memory on one plate. The study deeply sequenced blood TCR repertoires of five healthy adults to estimate repertoire size and the extent of clonotype sharing between individuals. Different laboratories and diverse techniques were used to prepare libraries and sequence TCR repertoires, to increase sequencing depth and limit assay-specific biases. Per donor, leukapheresis produced somewhere between about 0.9 and 9.5 billion PBMCs. The research as a whole found: Pairwise subsampling indicated that sequencing depth was expected to affect the degree of clonotype sharing among donors. Because the study included only a small number of donors, the genetic and exposure-history diversity represented was limited. About 5% of naive CD4, 3.5% of naive CD8, about 2.5% of memory CD4, and 0.35% to 0.4% of memory CD8 clonotypes were shared across several donors. Clonotypes shared by all four sorted-subset donors showed higher generation probabilities than non-shared clonotypes. Naive subsets generally had larger estimated clonotype richness than memory subsets. Rarefaction of sorted-subset datasets indicated incomplete sequencing despite the large sequencing depth. Sampling was restricted to blood, and TCR repertoires in tissues likely differ from the TCR repertoires found in blood.

Using the deep immunoSEQ assay, TCR CDR3 regions were amplified from genomic DNA by multiplex PCR. Genomic DNA extracted from each cell subset was distributed evenly over all wells of several immunoSEQ 96-well plates, and each plate served as one replicate. Each replicate PCR for sorted subsets received around 0.2 ug genomic DNA, equal to tens of thousands of T cell genomes. Purified libraries were measured with a Qubit 3.0 fluorometer, size-checked on a Bioanalyzer 2100, and measured again with the KAPA Library Quantification kit. Every immunoSEQ 96-well plate was sequenced on a dedicated single-read 150-cycle Illumina NextSeq 550 flow cell. Under the source paper's analysis protocol: Because the immunoSEQ output included only junctional sequences and no quality scores, the filtering could not be the same as the filtering used for full-length reads. To assign V/J genes and CDR3, sequences were annotated against IMGT germline references using PyIR, a Python wrapper for IgBLAST v1.9. Any read was removed if the V/J assignment was weak (E-value above 1e-6), the CDR3 was missing, or the read contained stop codons, out-of-frame junctions, or ambiguous translated residues. V3J clonotypes were defined as sequences sharing the same inferred V gene, J gene, and CDR3 amino acid sequence. Percentage overlap between repertoires was calculated by dividing the number of shared unique clonotypes by the size of the smaller repertoire. Richness of each repertoire was evaluated using RTK rarefaction, the Chao1 estimator, and Recon v2.1 estimates of unobserved clonotypes. For all TCRbeta clonotypes obtained by the gDNA method from four donors, generation probabilities were computed with OLGA. TCRdb carries this immuneACCESS record with in-frame sequences only. Its versions omit some clonotypes, under half of them owing to an unresolved V gene in the studies checked, with the rest unexplained. Clonal size and the V and J genes are those of that table, whereas D and trimming came from the DNA. The sample table contains roughly 2,500,000 clones; only one count was recorded for approximately 93% of them. Of the sample, 0.36% is held by the ten largest clones.

The donors were healthy, HIV-negative adults with no recently reported acute infections or vaccinations. Every donor was a Caucasian adult living in Nashville, Tennessee, USA. Magnetic negative selection was used to enrich CD4+ T cells, after which naive cells were positively selected on CD45RA and the negative fraction became the memory subset. After blood collection by leukapheresis, PBMCs were isolated using Ficoll-Histopaque density gradient centrifugation and then cryopreserved in the vapor phase of liquid nitrogen. Purity and quantity of every magnetically sorted T cell population were checked by analytical flow cytometry. Each sorted fraction had its genomic DNA isolated and then quantified by UV absorbance on a Nanodrop 2000c. The germline ends are 14 bases apart after V is trimmed by 8 bases and J by 0 bases. From the germline V gene (reference sequence), CDR1 is LNHDA and CDR2 is SQIVND. The CDR3, cysteine through phenylalanine, is 14 amino acids long. Just CDR3 DNA is preserved here, 42 bases in frame from base 1.

The V gene is TRBV19 and the J gene is TRBJ2-7; the D gene is unclear. The clonotype was recovered from a man younger than 35 in good health. Some clones in this sample may be carry-over from other donors' samples. The sample consisted of naive CD4+ T cells from PBMCs. This specimen's cell subset or site label, interpreted: CD45RA+ positively selected. The DNA sequence is given as TGTGCCAGTCCCCAGACACCGACCTCCTACGAGCAGTACTTC. Protein translation: CASPQTPTSYEQYF.